The entry that follows covers one T cell receptor (beta chain) sequence. Its specificity is unknown. This CDR3 has 15 residues. The germline CDR1 and CDR2 sequences are SGHTA and FQGNSA. The trim removed 3 bases at V and 5 bases at J, leaving 5 bases unmatched. TCRdb re-called the RT-PCR reads through MiXCR, storing one row per CDR3 protein. This table has more than 450,000 distinct CDR3 sequences, about 11% appearing once. The data belong to a study of response to subunit inactivated influenza vaccine. General observations from the study: Few new T cells, the authors suggested, are recruited by each seasonal influenza vaccination.

The sample was also reused in another study, on T cells expressing NK-cell markers. That study adds: In generating TCR beta cDNA, 5'RACE template switching with UMIs was used. Among the experiments, several used an anti-gamma-delta TCR antibody to restrict sorting to alpha-beta TCR T cells.

The TCR sequence derives from a man aged 45 to 65 who received an inactivated influenza vaccine. Sequenced material: PBMCs from blood, taken on the day of vaccination. The chain uses TRBV7-2 and TRBJ2-1; 9 nucleotides agree with TRBD1. CDR3: CASSLGQGGDNEQFF. DNA for the CDR3: TGTGCCAGCAGCTTGGGACAGGGAGGGGACAATGAGCAGTTCTTC.